The 3 T cell receptor beta chains presented below share a single source sample, sequenced in a study of vaccination and CD4 T cells after COVID-19. These receptors' antigens are unknown. Regarding treatment: 10-day PBMC culture with coronavirus spike peptide pools or control peptides (ViraFEST assay). Cultured CD4+ T cells had their DNA profiled by the Oncomine TCR Beta short-read assay. TCRdb used MiXCR to reprocess the PCR reads, holding one entry per CDR3 protein. The sample shows 15,000 to 20,000 distinct CDR3 sequences, 45% to 50% of them seen only once. Sequencing was carried out using CD4+ T cells from blood, cultured in vitro. The receptors come from a human donor who had recovered from COVID-19.

The genes are TRBV28 and TRBJ1-2; tentative D call: TRBD1 (5 bases). The CDR3 covers 14 residues. CDR1 is MDHEN and CDR2 is SYDVKM in the germline V gene. V shed 10 bases and J shed 5 bases, with 20 bases lying between them. For the CDR3, the DNA is TGTGCCACCGACGGATCCGGGACGGCGTATGGCTACACCTTC. Translation: CATDGSGTAYGYTF.

The chain has TRBV11-3 and TRBJ2-2; D gene unclear. Germline values: CDR1 SGHNT, CDR2 YENEEA. This CDR3 contains 13 residues. The V end lost 4 bases, the J end lost 5 bases, and 8 bases lay between the germline ends. The DNA of the CDR3 is TGTGCCAGCAGCTGGACCAATACCGGGGAGCTGTTTTTT. It translates to CASSWTNTGELFF.

The chain combines TRBV7-8 with TRBJ2-2; the match to TRBD1 covers 9 bases. Germline loops: CDR1 SGHVS, CDR2 FQNEAQ. V shed 1 base, J shed 5 bases, and the junction held 5 bases outside the gene matches. This CDR3 has 16 residues. CDR3 in DNA: TGTGCCAGCAGCTTAGGTCACAGGGGGCAAACCGGGGAGCTGTTTTTT. Its translation is CASSLGHRGQTGELFF.